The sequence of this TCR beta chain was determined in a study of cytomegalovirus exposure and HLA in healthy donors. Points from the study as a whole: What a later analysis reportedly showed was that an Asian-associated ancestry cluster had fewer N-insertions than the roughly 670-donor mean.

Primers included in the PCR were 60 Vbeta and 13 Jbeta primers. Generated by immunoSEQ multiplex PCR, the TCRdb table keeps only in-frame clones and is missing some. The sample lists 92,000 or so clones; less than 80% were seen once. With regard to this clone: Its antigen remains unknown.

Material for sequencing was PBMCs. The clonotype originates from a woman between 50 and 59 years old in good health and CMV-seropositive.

The CDR3: CASSEDGGGNTGELFF. The CDR3 DNA reads TGCGCCAGCAGTGAGGATGGCGGGGGCAACACCGGGGAGCTGTTTTTT. V usage is TRBV10-2 and J usage is TRBJ2-2; TRBD2 might be the D (7 bases). With 2 bases removed from V and 2 bases from J, the gap between germline ends came to 12 bases. The CDR3 is made up of 16 amino acids. CDR1 and CDR2 from the germline V gene are WSHSY and SAAADI.